Shown below are 3 T cell receptor beta chains from a single sample sequenced in a study of control samples from healthy donors and cancer patients. The data were produced by immunoSEQ multiplex PCR, yet TCRdb's version contains in-frame clones alone and is incomplete. The sample includes roughly 190,000 clones, roughly 91% seen only once; the top ten take more than 1.3%. Material: blood. The receptors come from a woman in her 30s in good health.

A note on this clone: An end of the junction does not agree with germline; a read error may underlie this. The chain joins TRBV11-3 to TRBJ2-1; tentatively, D is TRBD2 (6 bases). Germline V gives CDR1 SGHNT, CDR2 YENEEA. This CDR3 has 12 amino acids. CDR3: CASSLDRGLQLF. CDR3 in DNA: TGTGCCAGCAGCTTAGATCGGGGACTCCAGCTCTTC.

The V call is TRBV5-6, the J call TRBJ1-3; maybe TRBD1 (6 bases). CDR1 is SGHDT and CDR2 is YYEEEE in the germline V gene. The CDR3 consists of 15 residues. V shed 0 bases and J shed 0 bases, with 7 bases lying between them. The DNA of the CDR3 is TGTGCCAGCAGCTTGGGGACAGCCTCTGGAAACACCATATATTTT. Protein: CASSLGTASGNTIYF. Looking up the rest from reference TRBV5-6 and TRBJ1-3 gives the full variable domain: DAGVTQSPTHLIKTRGQQVTLRCSPKSGHDTVSWYQQALGQGPQFIFQYYEEEERQRGNFPDRFSGHQFPNYSSELNVNALLLGDSALYLCASSLGTASGNTIYFGEGSWLTVV.

The rearrangement joins TRBV12-3 or TRBV12-4 to TRBJ2-7; 10 nucleotides agree with TRBD1. With 5 bases clipped from V and 6 bases from J, the junction kept 4 bases outside the gene matches. The CDR3 consists of 13 residues. CDR3 in DNA: TGTGCCAGCAGTATGGGGACAGGGGTCGAGCAGTACTTC. Translation gives CASSMGTGVEQYF.